Shown below are 27 T cell receptor beta chains from a single sample sequenced in a study of shared clonotypes between healthy human individuals. The assay was immunoSEQ multiplex PCR, and TCRdb's table has in-frame clones only and misses some. The table includes fewer than 1 million clones, roughly 96% detected once. The naive CD8 fraction comprised CD45RO-negative cells positively selected for CCR7 and excluded terminally differentiated effector memory CD45RA+ cells. Sequencing was performed on naive CD8+ T cells sorted from blood. The receptors were gathered from a man aged 25 to 40 in good health.

The J gene is TRBJ1-4, the V gene TRBV5-6, with unresolved D. In germline, CDR1 is SGHDT, CDR2 YYEEEE. The CDR3 contains 13 residues. Trimming stripped 4 bases from V and 11 bases from J, with 15 bases between. CDR3 region: CASSPSGSVKLFF. The CDR3 nucleotides read TGTGCCAGCAGCCCCTCCGGATCGGTTAAACTGTTTTTT. The full variable domain, in which reference TRBV5-6 and TRBJ1-4 provide the parts outside the CDR3, is DAGVTQSPTHLIKTRGQQVTLRCSPKSGHDTVSWYQQALGQGPQFIFQYYEEEERQRGNFPDRFSGHQFPNYSSELNVNALLLGDSALYLCASSPSGSVKLFFGSGTQLSVL.

The V gene is TRBV27, the J gene TRBJ2-5, with D uncertain. The germline V gene encodes CDR1 MNHEY and CDR2 SMNVEV (reference sequence). There are 13 residues in the CDR3. V shed 3 bases and J shed 4 bases, with 9 bases lying between them. The CDR3: CASSLVALETQYF. The CDR3 coding sequence is TGTGCCAGCAGTTTGGTGGCATTAGAGACCCAGTACTTC.

The chain has TRBV12-5 and TRBJ1-1; 8 bases align to TRBD1. The CDR3 length is 15 residues. CDR1 and CDR2 from the germline V gene are LGHNT and FRNRAP. V was clipped by 6 bases and J by 2 bases; unmatched bases: 8. In DNA form, the CDR3 reads TGTGCTAGTGGACTCGGGACAGGCGTTAACACTGAAGCTTTCTTT. Protein sequence: CASGLGTGVNTEAFF.

This clone appeared once. V and J are TRBV11-2 and TRBJ2-7; TRBD1 matches at 9 bases. CDR1 is SGHAT and CDR2 is FQNNGV in the germline V gene. Trimming removed 6 bases from V and 2 bases from J; junction bases left unmatched: 5. This CDR3 contains 14 residues. DNA for the CDR3: TGTGCCAGCAGTCATACAGGGGGCGCCTACGAGCAGTACTTC. Its translation: CASSHTGGAYEQYF.

The genes are TRBV5-4 and TRBJ1-2, with 11 bases that match TRBD1. This CDR3 has 16 residues. From germline, CDR1 is SGHNT and CDR2 YYREEE (reference sequence). Trimming took 0 bases from V and 5 from J; bases not matched to a gene: 6. This chain's CDR3 is CASSLGLDRGPYGYTF. In DNA form, the CDR3 reads TGTGCCAGCAGCTTGGGTCTGGACAGGGGGCCTTATGGCTACACCTTC.

V and J are TRBV9 and TRBJ2-6; D not certain. From germline, CDR1 is SGDLS and CDR2 YYNGEE. The CDR3 loop spans 12 amino acids. V was trimmed by 6 bases and J by 4 bases, leaving 5 bases between them. The CDR3 region is CASTTGANVLTF. The CDR3 DNA reads TGTGCCAGCACTACGGGGGCCAACGTCCTGACTTTC.

This chain connects TRBV11-2 to TRBJ2-1; D unclear. CDR1 and CDR2 (germline): SGHAT, FQNNGV. The CDR3 extends over 15 amino acids. Trimming stripped 4 bases from V and 5 bases from J, with 15 bases between. CDR3 nucleotides: TGTGCCAGCAGCTCCCCCGTGGCCAGACACAATGAGCAGTTCTTC. Translated, it gives CASSSPVARHNEQFF.

This rearrangement joins TRBV21-1 to TRBJ2-1; the tabulated D call, TRBD2, remains unverified against the DNA. TRBV21-1 is reported as a pseudogene. The CDR3 covers 17 residues. CDR3 amino acids: CASSIGLAGPGYNEQFF. CDR3 nucleotide sequence: TGTGCCAGCAGCATCGGACTAGCGGGACCTGGCTACAATGAGCAGTTCTTC.

The chain uses TRBV29-1 and TRBJ2-1; the D gene is possibly TRBD2 (7 bases). Trimming pared 4 bases from V and 8 bases from J, leaving 12 bases between. CDR3 length equals 12 residues. Looked up from germline, CDR1 is SQVTM and CDR2 is ANQGSEA. The chain's CDR3 is CSVVGRGDEQFF. The CDR3 DNA sequence: TGCAGCGTTGTAGGGAGGGGGGATGAGCAGTTCTTC.

This sequence joins TRBV7-9 and TRBJ2-1; D may be TRBD1 or TRBD2 (5 bases each). This CDR3 is 13 amino acids long. Trimming shortened V by 7 bases and J by 8 bases, and 15 bases separated the two germline ends. The germline V gene encodes CDR1 SEHNR and CDR2 FQNEAQ (reference sequence). The DNA of the CDR3 is TGTGCCAGCACGGGGTTGGGGCGGGATGAGCAGTTCTTC. Protein product: CASTGLGRDEQFF.

This clone was recorded once. The rearrangement uses TRBV18 and TRBJ2-3, with a weak D call TRBD1 (6 bases). Germline V gene lookup returns CDR1 KGHSH and CDR2 LQKENI. The V end was cut by 2 bases, the J end by 5 bases, with 17 bases between. The CDR3 has 16 amino acids. The CDR3 spells CASSPAQGKDLDTQYF. CDR3 nucleotide sequence: TGTGCCAGCTCACCAGCACAGGGCAAAGATTTAGATACGCAGTATTTT.

This chain links TRBV6-1 with TRBJ2-7; D gene ambiguous. Trimming took 4 bases from V and 4 from J, leaving 11 bases between them. CDR1 is MNHNS and CDR2 is SASEGT in the germline V gene. This CDR3 contains 13 residues. This chain's CDR3 is CASSVRSGYEQYF. CDR3 nucleotide sequence: TGTGCCAGCAGTGTTCGTAGTGGTTACGAGCAGTACTTC.

Points on this clone: The same CDR3 can be traced to other DNA sequences in this sample. The CDR3 DNA reads as TGTGCCAGCAGCTCTCTGAACGAGCAGTACTTC. Encoded protein: CASSSLNEQYF. J is TRBJ2-7 and V is TRBV11-2; D gene ambiguous. Germline assignment: CDR1 SGHAT and CDR2 FQNNGV. Trimming took off 4 bases at V and 5 bases at J, with 6 bases between the two ends. The CDR3 sequence is 11 residues long.

V is TRBV7-8 and J is TRBJ1-4, with 7 bases that match TRBD1. Trimming cost V 3 bases and J 3 bases; bases outside gene matches: 4. The germline CDR1 and CDR2 sequences are SGHVS and FQNEAQ. There are 15 residues in the CDR3. The chain's CDR3 is CASSFRQGANEKLFF. CDR3 sequence (DNA): TGTGCCAGCAGCTTCCGACAGGGTGCTAATGAAAAACTGTTTTTT.

The chain has TRBV7-9 and TRBJ1-2; D gene uncertain. Germline assignment: CDR1 SEHNR and CDR2 FQNEAQ (reference sequence). The CDR3 sequence is 16 residues long. V shed 0 bases and J shed 4 bases, with 15 bases lying between them. The CDR3 nucleotides are TGTGCCAGCAGCTTAGCGTCTGGAGTTCAAGCCTATGGCTACACCTTC. Residues: CASSLASGVQAYGYTF.

CDR3 in amino acids: CASSLARTIRYGYTF. The DNA of the CDR3 is TGTGCCAGCAGCTTAGCCCGAACAATCCGCTATGGCTACACCTTC. The V and J genes are TRBV7-8 and TRBJ1-2; D unresolved. The CDR3 extends over 15 amino acids. Trimming left V 0 bases short and J 4 bases short, with 12 bases between. From germline, CDR1 is SGHVS and CDR2 FQNEAQ.

The gene calls are TRBV29-1 and TRBJ2-7; 13 bases align to TRBD2. V lost 5 bases to trimming and J lost 2 bases; unmatched junction nucleotides: 3. Germline lookup yields CDR1 SQVTM and CDR2 ANQGSEA. CDR3 length equals 14 residues. The CDR3 DNA sequence: TGCAGCGTTTCTGGACTAGCGGGAGCCTACGAGCAGTACTTC. Its protein is CSVSGLAGAYEQYF.

CDR3 sequence reads: CASSLIPSGRSSYNEQFF. In DNA, the CDR3 is TGTGCCAGCAGCTTAATACCAAGCGGGAGGAGCTCCTACAATGAGCAGTTCTTC. This chain links TRBV7-9 with TRBJ2-1, with 9 bases identical to TRBD2. The germline V gene has CDR1 SEHNR and CDR2 FQNEAQ (reference sequence). V shed 2 bases and J 0 bases; nucleotides not matched to a gene: 8. CDR3 size: 18 residues.

V and J are TRBV5-4 and TRBJ2-3, with D unclear. CDR1 and CDR2 from the germline V gene are SGHNT and YYREEE (reference sequence). With 0 bases removed from V and 5 bases from J, the gap between germline ends came to 10 bases. The CDR3 is 14 amino acids. The DNA of the CDR3 is TGTGCCAGCAGCTTGGTTGGGTATCTAGATACGCAGTATTTT. This encodes CASSLVGYLDTQYF.

The chain links TRBV27 to TRBJ2-1; 9 bases are shared with TRBD2. Germline V gives CDR1 MNHEY, CDR2 SMNVEV (reference sequence). This CDR3 comprises 16 residues. The V gene end was trimmed by 0 bases and the J gene end by 3 bases; junction bases not matched to a gene: 3. In DNA form, the CDR3 reads TGTGCCAGCAGTTTATCGGCTAGCGGGATCTACAATGAGCAGTTCTTC. Its translation is CASSLSASGIYNEQFF.

Points on this clone: The same CDR3 also results from other DNA sequences found in this sample. V gene TRBV7-9 combines with J gene TRBJ1-2; D is unclear. This CDR3 is 11 amino acids long. CDR1 is SEHNR and CDR2 is FQNEAQ in the germline V gene (reference sequence). V lost 1 base, J lost 6 bases, and 3 bases lay in between. The chain's CDR3 is CASSLGDGYTF. Written as DNA, the CDR3 is TGTGCCAGCAGCTTAGGTGATGGCTACACCTTC.

This sequence joins TRBV5-4 and TRBJ2-1; D is uncertain. CDR3 size: 14 residues. V was shortened by 0 bases and J by 5 bases, with 9 bases between the two germline ends. Looked up from germline, CDR1 is SGHNT and CDR2 is YYREEE (reference sequence). The chain's CDR3 is CASSLAPGHNEQFF. The CDR3 DNA follows: TGTGCCAGCAGCTTGGCTCCGGGCCACAATGAGCAGTTCTTC.

The chain employs TRBV7-9 and TRBJ2-1; the D gene could be TRBD1 or TRBD2 (5 bases each). The CDR3 contains 16 residues. Germline lookup yields CDR1 SEHNR and CDR2 FQNEAQ (reference sequence). Trimming stripped 4 bases from V and 9 bases from J, with 22 bases between. The CDR3 nucleotides read TGTGCCAGCAGCTCGACCCGGGACCGCAGCCTTGGTGAGCAGTTCTTC. This translates into CASSSTRDRSLGEQFF.

The chain couples TRBV6-5 to TRBJ1-2; perhaps TRBD1 as D (5 bases). Per germline, CDR1 MNHEY and CDR2 SVGAGI. V was trimmed by 6 bases and J by 2 bases, leaving 7 bases between them. There are 12 residues in the CDR3. The CDR3: CASRGRNYGYTF. In DNA form, the CDR3 reads TGTGCCAGCAGGGGACGGAACTATGGCTACACCTTC.

The chain has TRBV5-1 and TRBJ2-7; TRBD2 aligns across 11 bases. Germline CDR1 is SGHRS and CDR2 is YFSETQ. J lost 2 bases, V lost 0 bases, and 4 bases had no gene match. This CDR3 contains 16 residues. In nucleotides, the CDR3 is TGCGCCAGCAGCTTGGGTAGCGGGAGGGCCGCCTACGAGCAGTACTTC. Its translation: CASSLGSGRAAYEQYF.

About this clone itself: This CDR3 is also generated by other DNA sequences in the sample. The rearrangement joins TRBV7-9 to TRBJ2-7; 7 nucleotides match TRBD2. CDR3 length: 13 residues. Looked up from germline, CDR1 is SEHNR and CDR2 is FQNEAQ (reference sequence). V gave up 5 bases and J gave up 3 bases; unmatched junction bases: 4. The CDR3 sequence: CASSLAGDYEQYF. The CDR3 coding sequence is TGTGCCAGCAGCCTTGCGGGAGACTACGAGCAGTACTTC.

The chain links TRBV7-3 to TRBJ2-3; the match to TRBD2 covers 13 bases. The junction had 7 bases not matched to a gene; V was cut back by 2 bases and J by 5 bases. The germline V gene has CDR1 SGHTA and CDR2 FQGTGA. The CDR3 consists of 17 residues. This CDR3 reads CASSLGTSGTRGDTQYF. CDR3 sequence (DNA): TGTGCCAGCAGCTTAGGGACTAGCGGGACGCGCGGAGATACGCAGTATTTT. Together with reference TRBV7-3 and TRBJ2-3, the CDR3 gives the full variable domain: GAGVSQTPSNKVTEKGKYVELRCDPISGHTALYWYRQSLGQGPEFLIYFQGTGAADDSGLPNDRFFAVRPEGSVSTLKIQRTERGDSAVYLCASSLGTSGTRGDTQYFGPGTRLTVL.